The clone carrying this T cell receptor beta chain appeared many times. The antigen is unknown. V gave up 0 bases and J gave up 4 bases, with 6 bases separating them. This CDR3 has 13 amino acids. CDR1 is DFQATT, CDR2 SNEGSKA, per germline (reference sequence). The data originate from a study of CD8 T cells in ankylosing spondylitis. The study, taken as a whole, reports: There were earlier reports of some motif variants in reactive arthritis synovial fluid and blood.

Each CDR3 protein is one row after TCRdb ran MiXCR on the 5' RACE reads. This sample has just under 95,000 distinct CDR3 sequences, with 8.5% to 9% found just once. The chain carries TRBV20-1 and TRBJ2-2, with TRBD2 as a possible D gene (5 bases). Sequenced: blood, either unsorted or a sorted T cell fraction (not recorded which). The source of this sequence is a male donor with ankylosing spondylitis or in good health (not recorded which). The CDR3 DNA sequence: TGCAGTGCTAGAGATCGGGGCACCGGGGAGCTGTTTTTT. Translation: CSARDRGTGELFF.